These 10 T cell receptor delta chains were sequenced from one sample in a study of gamma-delta T cells after stem cell transplantation. TCRdb re-called the RT-PCR reads with CATT. The sample records about 1,400 delta-chain clones, 2.4% being singletons. The sample was gamma-delta T cells. These receptors were collected from a human donor. It is not recorded whose cells these are; they may come from a transplant donor.

V usage is TRDV2 and J usage is TRDJ3; TRDD3 matches at 9 bases. This CDR3 has 20 residues. Germline values: CDR1 GEAIGNYY, CDR2 EKD. V lost 0 bases, J lost 0 bases, and 8 bases stayed unmatched. The CDR3 nucleotides are TGTGCCTGTGACACCGCGACTGGGGGACCCCGCTCCTGGGACACCCGACAGATGTTTTTC. Protein: CACDTATGGPRSWDTRQMFF.

This clone was seen a handful of times. The V gene is TRDV2, the J gene TRDJ1, with 8 bases that match TRDD3. After removal of 3 bases from V and 5 bases from J, the junction contained 7 bases not matched to a gene. CDR3 length: 14 residues. Germline V gives CDR1 GEAIGNYY, CDR2 EKD. The DNA of the CDR3 is TGTGCCTGTGACGTACTGGGGGTTGATGATAAACTCATCTTT. Its translation is CACDVLGVDDKLIF.

The chain uses TRDV2 and TRDJ1, with D perhaps TRDD3 (6 bases). Germline V gene sequence: CDR1 GEAIGNYY, CDR2 EKD. This CDR3 comprises 15 residues. V was trimmed by 0 bases and J by 5 bases, leaving 15 bases between them. The CDR3 DNA reads TGTGCCTGTGACACCGTGGGGGCCGGGGATGATAAACTCATCTTT. Translated, it gives CACDTVGAGDDKLIF.

This clone is deemed large (0.1 to 1%). Additional DNA sequences in this sample encode the identical CDR3. The chain combines TRDV2 with TRDJ1; TRDD3 aligns across 8 bases. Germline V gene lookup returns CDR1 GEAIGNYY and CDR2 EKD. This CDR3 spans 17 amino acids. Trimming cost V 3 bases and J 2 bases; bases outside gene matches: 13. The CDR3 region is CACDALGIMGDTDKLIF. CDR3 sequence (DNA): TGTGCCTGTGACGCTCTAGGAATCATGGGGGATACCGATAAACTCATCTTT.

A note on this clone: TCRdb shows a much larger clone's protein in place of this DNA's translation, and the two differ at residue 3, likely through a read error; the protein shown is translated from the DNA. This rearrangement joins TRDV2 to TRDJ1, with 9 bases lining up with TRDD3. This CDR3 is built from 17 residues. Germline V gene lookup returns CDR1 GEAIGNYY and CDR2 EKD. The CDR3 DNA sequence: TGTGCCCGTGACACCCTACTTGGGGATACGGGCGGCGATAAACTCATCTTT. Protein: CARDTLLGDTGGDKLIF.

This clone is categorized as large. Other DNA sequences in the same sample also yield this CDR3. CDR3 coding DNA: TGTGCCTGTGACACCGTACCTGTGACTGGGGGATATACCGATAAACTCATCTTT. As protein: CACDTVPVTGGYTDKLIF. The chain has TRDV2 and TRDJ1, with 11 bases lining up with TRDD3. CDR1 and CDR2 from the germline V gene are GEAIGNYY and EKD. The CDR3 covers 18 residues. With 0 bases clipped from V and 2 bases from J, the junction kept 10 bases outside the gene matches.

This clone was detected a few times. Only one base separates this from a far larger clonotype, so it likely reflects a read error. The sample carries other DNA sequences with the same CDR3. The chain has TRDV2 and TRDJ1, with 11 bases fitting TRDD3. Germline V CDR1 and CDR2: GEAIGNYY, EKD. The CDR3 consists of 18 residues. The trim removed 2 bases at V and 0 bases at J, leaving 10 bases unmatched. CDR3 bases: TGTGCCTGTGACAACCGTGGCTTGGGGGATACGTACACCGATAAACTCATCTTT. This translates into CACDNRGLGDTYTDKLIF.

This clone was counted a few times. In DNA, the CDR3 is TGTGCCTGTGAACTTTTGGGGGATACGGAACCGTTGAAACTCATCTTT. This codes for CACELLGDTEPLKLIF. V gene TRDV2 combines with J gene TRDJ1, with 11 bases identical to TRDD3. Germline V CDR1 and CDR2: GEAIGNYY, EKD. The CDR3 consists of 16 residues. The V segment lost 4 bases and the J segment 8 bases; nucleotides outside the gene matches: 14.

This clone is medium-sized by share. A far larger clone differs by one base, so this is likely a read error. The J gene is TRDJ1, the V gene TRDV2; 7 bases are shared with TRDD3. The germline CDR1 and CDR2 sequences are GEAIGNYY and EKD. The CDR3 runs to 14 residues. The CDR3 spells CACDTLGVDDRLIF. CDR3 DNA: TGTGCCTGTGACACTCTGGGGGTTGATGATAGACTCATCTTT.

The chain is built from TRDV2 and TRDJ1; tentatively, D is TRDD3 (6 bases). Germline lookup yields CDR1 GEAIGNYY and CDR2 EKD. The ends were cut back, 2 bases at V and 0 bases at J, with 21 bases in the middle. This CDR3 comprises 18 residues. The chain's CDR3 is CACDRVGAESRYTDKLIF. The DNA for the CDR3 is TGTGCCTGTGACAGGGTGGGGGCCGAGTCCCGTTACACCGATAAACTCATCTTT.